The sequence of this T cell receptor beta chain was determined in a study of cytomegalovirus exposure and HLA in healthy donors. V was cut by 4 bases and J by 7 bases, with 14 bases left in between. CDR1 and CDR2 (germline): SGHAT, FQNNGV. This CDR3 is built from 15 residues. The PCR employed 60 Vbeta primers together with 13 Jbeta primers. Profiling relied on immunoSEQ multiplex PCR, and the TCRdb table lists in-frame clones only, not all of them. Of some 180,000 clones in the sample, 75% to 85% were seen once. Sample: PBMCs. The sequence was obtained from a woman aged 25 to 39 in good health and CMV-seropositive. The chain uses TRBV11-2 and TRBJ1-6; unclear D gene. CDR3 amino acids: CASSSPWPHNSPLHF. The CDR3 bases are TGTGCCAGCAGCTCTCCTTGGCCCCACAATTCACCCCTCCACTTT.